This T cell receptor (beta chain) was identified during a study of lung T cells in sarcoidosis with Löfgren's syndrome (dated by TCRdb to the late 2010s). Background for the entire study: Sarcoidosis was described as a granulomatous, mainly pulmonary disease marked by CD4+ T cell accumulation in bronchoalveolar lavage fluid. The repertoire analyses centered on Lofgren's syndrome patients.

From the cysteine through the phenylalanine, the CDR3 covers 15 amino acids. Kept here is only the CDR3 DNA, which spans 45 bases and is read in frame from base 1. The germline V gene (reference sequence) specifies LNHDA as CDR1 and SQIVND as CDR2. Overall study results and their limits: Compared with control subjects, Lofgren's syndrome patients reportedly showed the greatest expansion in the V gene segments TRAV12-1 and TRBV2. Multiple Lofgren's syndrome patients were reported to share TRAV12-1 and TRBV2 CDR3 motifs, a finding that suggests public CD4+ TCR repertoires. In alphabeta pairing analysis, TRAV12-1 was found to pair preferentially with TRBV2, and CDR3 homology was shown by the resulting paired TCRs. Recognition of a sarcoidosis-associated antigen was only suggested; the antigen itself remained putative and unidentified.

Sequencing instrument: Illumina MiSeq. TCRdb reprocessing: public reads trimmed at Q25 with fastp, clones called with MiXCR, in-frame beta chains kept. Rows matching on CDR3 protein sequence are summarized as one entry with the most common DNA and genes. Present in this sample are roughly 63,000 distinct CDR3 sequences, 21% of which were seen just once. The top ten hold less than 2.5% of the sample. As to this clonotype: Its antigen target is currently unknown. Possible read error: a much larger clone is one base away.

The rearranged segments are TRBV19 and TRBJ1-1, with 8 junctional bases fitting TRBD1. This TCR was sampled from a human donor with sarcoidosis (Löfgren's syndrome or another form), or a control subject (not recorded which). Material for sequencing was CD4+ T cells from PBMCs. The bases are TGTTTAAACGGGCAGGGGGCGCCGAGGGACACTGAAGCTTTCTTT. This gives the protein CLNGQGAPRDTEAFF.